Listed here are 18 T cell receptor beta chains from one sample, sequenced in a study of blood T cell repertoires in COVID-19. Clones were read by immunoSEQ multiplex PCR, and TCRdb kept only the in-frame ones, dropping some. The sample consists of around 100,000 clones, more than 90% of them appearing once. Sequencing was done on a sample of peripheral blood. The receptors were gathered from a man between 70 and 80 years old with acute or convalescent COVID-19.

The chain links TRBV5-4 to TRBJ2-1, with TRBD2 matching 11 bases. V shed 0 bases, J shed 10 bases, and the junction held 12 bases outside the gene matches. The germline V gene encodes CDR1 SGHNT and CDR2 YYREEE (reference sequence). The CDR3 has 17 amino acids. DNA for the CDR3: TGTGCCAGCAGCTTGGCCGTAGCGGGAGGGCCTGGGGGAGAGCAGTTCTTC. Its protein is CASSLAVAGGPGGEQFF.

The chain uses TRBV5-5 and TRBJ2-6; D not resolved. From germline, CDR1 is SGHKS and CDR2 YYEKEE (reference sequence). The CDR3 has 16 residues. V lost 0 bases and J lost 0, with 7 bases in between. CDR3 residues: CASSLAQASGANVLTF. CDR3 coding DNA: TGTGCCAGCAGCTTGGCGCAGGCCTCTGGGGCCAACGTCCTGACTTTC.

The chain joins TRBV9 to TRBJ2-1; 8 nucleotides agree with TRBD2. CDR1 SGDLS and CDR2 YYNGEE come from the germline V gene. The V gene end was trimmed by 0 bases and the J gene end by 7 bases; junction bases not matched to a gene: 12. The CDR3 is made up of 17 amino acids. CDR3 sequence (DNA): TGTGCCAGCAGCGTAGATTCCTCAAGCGGGAGCGGGAATGAGCAGTTCTTC. This gives the protein CASSVDSSSGSGNEQFF. The complete variable domain, with remaining parts taken from reference TRBV9 and TRBJ2-1, reads DSGVTQTPKHLITATGQRVTLRCSPRSGDLSVYWYQQSLDQGLQFLIQYYNGEERAKGNILERFSAQQFPDLHSELNLSSLELGDSALYFCASSVDSSSGSGNEQFFGPGTRLTVL.

This rearrangement joins TRBV18 to TRBJ1-1; D is unresolved. This CDR3 region has 14 residues. V dropped 2 bases and J dropped 1 base, with 8 bases sitting between them. Germline V gene data show CDR1 as KGHSH and CDR2 as LQKENI. CDR3 nucleotide sequence: TGTGCCAGCTCACCAGGGGAGACGAACACTGAAGCTTTCTTT. Amino acids: CASSPGETNTEAFF.

V is TRBV11-2 and J is TRBJ2-3; weak D call: TRBD2 (5 bases). The germline V and J ends were trimmed by 5 bases and 2 bases, with 14 bases remaining between them. Germline V gene lookup returns CDR1 SGHAT and CDR2 FQNNGV. The CDR3 is made up of 15 amino acids. CDR3: CASSEEGLHTDTQYF. CDR3 nucleotide sequence: TGTGCCAGCAGCGAAGAGGGCCTACACACAGATACGCAGTATTTT.

The CDR3, as DNA: TGTGCCAGCAGCTTAGGGCTCGGGAGCGGGACTGAGACCCAGTACTTC. Protein sequence: CASSLGLGSGTETQYF. V gene TRBV7-9 combines with J gene TRBJ2-5; TRBD2 agrees at 7 bases. Germline V gives CDR1 SEHNR, CDR2 FQNEAQ (reference sequence). There are 16 residues in the CDR3. V lost 1 base to trimming and J lost 5 bases; unmatched junction nucleotides: 10.

The chain links TRBV23-1 to TRBJ1-1; 8 nucleotides align to TRBD1. TRBV23-1 is marked as an open reading frame, function uncertain. CDR3 size: 17 residues. J lost 3 bases, V lost 3 bases, and 12 bases had no gene match. The chain's CDR3 is CASSQPPRTGKDTEAFF. The CDR3 DNA follows: TGCGCCAGCAGTCAGCCTCCCCGGACAGGGAAAGACACTGAAGCTTTCTTT.

The rearrangement joins TRBV27 to TRBJ2-7, with 7 bases fitting TRBD1. The germline gives CDR1 MNHEY, CDR2 SMNVEV (reference sequence). The J segment lost 7 bases and the V segment lost 6 bases, leaving 15 bases of the junction unmatched. The CDR3 loop spans 15 amino acids. CDR3 coding DNA: TGTGCCAGCAGCTCCCGACAGGGAGTACGTTTAGAGCAGTACTTC. Its protein is CASSSRQGVRLEQYF.

The CDR3, as DNA: TGTGCCAGCACCGGAGGATGGCACGAGCAGTACTTC. This translates into CASTGGWHEQYF. This chain connects TRBV3-1 (or the pseudogene TRBV3-2) to TRBJ2-7; TRBD2 might be the D (5 bases). With 7 bases removed from V and 5 bases from J, the gap between germline ends came to 12 bases. Germline loops: CDR1 LGHDT, CDR2 YNNKEL (reference sequence). This CDR3 comprises 12 residues.

This clone was seen a single time. This sequence joins TRBV12-3 or TRBV12-4 and TRBJ1-1; D remains unclear. This CDR3 is built from 12 residues. The V gene lost 2 bases and the J gene lost 4 bases, with 5 bases spanning the gap. As DNA, the CDR3 is TGTGCCAGCAGTTTATACAGCACTGAAGCTTTCTTT. Protein: CASSLYSTEAFF.

The count of this clone is one. V gene TRBV18 combines with J gene TRBJ2-1; 11 positions match TRBD2. The CDR3 runs to 17 residues. V was pared by 0 bases and J by 8 bases, with 9 bases of the junction left unmatched. Germline CDR1 KGHSH, CDR2 LQKENI. CDR3 sequence: CASSPPRSGRAKDEQFF. The CDR3, as DNA: TGTGCCAGCTCACCACCCCGTAGCGGGAGGGCCAAGGATGAGCAGTTCTTC. The entire variable domain, with the rest obtained from reference TRBV18 and TRBJ2-1, is as follows: NAGVMQNPRHLVRRRGQEARLRCSPMKGHSHVYWYRQLPEEGLKFMVYLQKENIIDESGMPKERFSAEFPKEGPSILRIQQVVRGDSAAYFCASSPPRSGRAKDEQFFGPGTRLTVL.

The rearrangement joins TRBV24-1 to TRBJ2-1, with 14 bases that match TRBD2. CDR3 length equals 15 residues. The V gene's germline CDR1 is KGHDR and CDR2 SFDVKD. V shed 10 bases, J shed 6 bases, and the junction held 7 bases outside the gene matches. The CDR3 is CATQGLAGEGNEQFF. Here the CDR3 DNA reads TGTGCCACGCAGGGACTAGCGGGAGAGGGCAATGAGCAGTTCTTC.

The chain has TRBV6-2 or TRBV6-3 and TRBJ1-5; no clear D. The CDR3 has 14 amino acids. Trimming shortened V by 6 bases and J by 3 bases, and 12 bases separated the two germline ends. Germline values: CDR1 MNHEY, CDR2 SVGEGT. The CDR3 nucleotides are TGTGCCAGCAGCCGAGTAGATCCCAATCAGCCCCAGCATTTT. Translated: CASSRVDPNQPQHF.

The chain couples TRBV28 to TRBJ1-5, with 8 bases aligning to TRBD1. Trimming at V came to 3 bases and at J to 5 bases, leaving 6 bases not matched to a gene. The CDR3 loop spans 15 amino acids. Germline lookup yields CDR1 MDHEN and CDR2 SYDVKM. CDR3 coding DNA: TGTGCCAGCAGTTTGCGGACAGGGATGGATCAGCCCCAGCATTTT. It is translated as CASSLRTGMDQPQHF. Variable domain in full (rest from reference TRBV28 and TRBJ1-5): DVKVTQSSRYLVKRTGEKVFLECVQDMDHENMFWYRQDPGLGLRLIYFSYDVKMKEKGDIPEGYSVSREKKERFSLILESASTNQTSMYLCASSLRTGMDQPQHFGDGTRLSIL.

The chain uses TRBV13 and TRBJ1-5, with TRBD1 matching over 12 bases. Germline assignment: CDR1 PRHDT and CDR2 FYEKMQ (reference sequence). This CDR3 region has 16 residues. Trimming cost V 4 bases and J 4 bases; bases outside gene matches: 5. CDR3 amino acids: CASSSAGQGANQPQHF. The CDR3 DNA is TGTGCCAGCAGCTCAGCGGGACAGGGGGCGAATCAGCCCCAGCATTTT.

This chain joins TRBV10-3 and TRBJ1-3; 8 bases are a match to TRBD1. V dropped 3 bases and J dropped 0; count of bases not matched to a gene: 4. Germline values: CDR1 ENHRY, CDR2 SYGVKD. CDR3 length equals 16 residues. The CDR3: CAISEYRGNSGNTIYF. CDR3 nucleotide sequence: TGTGCCATCAGTGAATACAGGGGGAACTCTGGAAACACCATATATTTT.

V is TRBV4-1 and J is TRBJ2-1; TRBD1 aligns across 8 bases. This CDR3 has 17 residues. V shed 2 bases and J 0 bases; nucleotides not matched to a gene: 6. Germline V CDR1 and CDR2: MGHRA, YSYEKL. This CDR3 reads CASSQFLTGGSYNEQFF. In DNA form, the CDR3 reads TGCGCCAGCAGCCAATTCCTCACAGGGGGCTCCTACAATGAGCAGTTCTTC.

This CDR3 reads CASSTRFQETQYF. The CDR3 nucleotides read TGTGCCAGCAGCACCAGATTCCAAGAGACCCAGTACTTC. The J gene is TRBJ2-5, the V gene TRBV5-4; D is ambiguous. In germline, CDR1 is SGHNT, CDR2 YYREEE (reference sequence). Trimming shortened V by 4 bases and J by 1 base, and 8 bases separated the two germline ends. CDR3 length equals 13 residues.